This TCR beta chain was observed in a study of OX40 agonist ivuxolimab in advanced cancers. Looking at the study overall: Among those enrolled, mean age was approximately 62 years (range about 23 to 79) and over 70% were male. Regarding the study as a whole: Both CD4+ and CD8+ T cell populations in blood had undergone clonal expansion by week 6 at 0.1 to 3.0 mg/kg.

This CDR3 region has 14 residues. Trimming removed 2 bases from V and 7 bases from J, with 13 bases in between. CDR1 and CDR2 from the germline V gene are SGHTA and FQGTGA. No patient had autoimmune disease or received systemic immunosuppression. Of note for this clone: Its antigen is as yet unknown.

The data were produced by immunoSEQ multiplex PCR, yet TCRdb's version contains in-frame clones alone and is incomplete. The data contain some 44,000 clones, 86% of them singletons. The receptor's source is an adult with an advanced solid tumor such as melanoma, head and neck, liver or kidney cancer. The source was CD4+ or CD8+ T cells sorted from blood, collected in a trial of the OX40 agonist ivuxolimab. The chain recombines TRBV7-3 with TRBJ2-3; D possibly corresponds to TRBD2 (7 bases). The CDR3 region is CASSLGRGAYTQYF. The CDR3 DNA reads as TGTGCCAGCAGCTTAGGACGGGGGGCGTATACGCAGTATTTT.